This T cell receptor beta chain derives from a study of immune evolution from preneoplasia to lung adenocarcinoma. Only in-frame clones appear in the TCRdb table, and some are missing; sequencing was by immunoSEQ multiplex PCR. The table records under 45,000 clones, less than 80% of them present only once. Details on this clone: A read error may produce the germline difference seen at one junction end.

The CDR3 is made up of 14 amino acids. Germline V gene data show CDR1 as SEHNR and CDR2 as FQNEAQ (reference sequence). This receptor was taken from a person in their 60s with lung adenocarcinoma. What was sequenced was FFPE invasive lung adenocarcinoma tissue. This chain uses TRBV7-9 with TRBJ2-7; D gene unclear. In DNA, the CDR3 is TGTGCCAGCAGCTTAGCGGGAAGCTCCTACGAGCAGTACTTT. Translated, it gives CASSLAGSSYEQYF.